Following are 16 T cell receptor beta chains from one sample sequenced in a study of CD8 T cells in Susac syndrome (dated by TCRdb to the late 2010s). Library preparation used the immunoSEQ multiplex PCR assay. RNA was extracted with the RNeasy kit and roughly 0.45 to 1 ug was reverse transcribed using random hexamers. The public sequencing data were trimmed at Q25 with fastp and processed into clonotypes with MiXCR by TCRdb, which kept only in-frame beta chains. Each record represents a unique CDR3 protein, reported with the most common genes and DNA among its rows. Recorded for this sample are a few hundred thousand distinct CDR3 sequences; 80% to 90% of them occurred a single time. The ten largest clones capture about 0.11% of the sample. Sequenced: CD8+ T cells from PBMCs. The receptors originated from a human donor with multiple sclerosis.

The chain uses TRBV6-5 and TRBJ2-7, with 8 positions matching TRBD2. V shed 2 bases and J 13 bases; nucleotides not matched to a gene: 7. Germline V gives CDR1 MNHEY, CDR2 SVGAGI. There are 12 residues in the CDR3. The CDR3 bases are TGTGCCAGCAGTTACGGTGTCGGGGGGGAATACTTC. It encodes CASSYGVGGEYF.

This clonotype was detected only a few times. CDR3 DNA: TGTGCCAGCAGTTTAGTGGCGAATCAGCCCCAGCATTTT. It encodes CASSLVANQPQHF. This chain connects TRBV27 to TRBJ1-5; unclear D gene. Germline CDR1 is MNHEY and CDR2 is SMNVEV (reference sequence). The CDR3 contains 13 residues. The germline V and J ends were trimmed by 2 bases and 4 bases, with 6 bases remaining between them.

This rearrangement joins TRBV25-1 to TRBJ1-5; D unclear. Trimming cost V 2 bases and J 6 bases, with 14 bases left between them. CDR3 size: 15 residues. CDR1 and CDR2 (germline): MGHDK, SYGVNS. The CDR3 DNA is TGTGCCAGCAGTGAAACGGCGGGAGGGCCTCAGCCCCAGCATTTT. Encoded protein: CASSETAGGPQPQHF.

This clonotype was observed a single time. The V gene is TRBV7-9, the J gene TRBJ2-5; D is uncertain. The CDR3 loop spans 13 amino acids. V lost 5 bases to trimming and J lost 4 bases, with 11 bases between them. Per the germline V gene, CDR1 is SEHNR and CDR2 is FQNEAQ (reference sequence). Written as DNA, the CDR3 is TGTGCCAGCAGCCCCCGGGCAGGAGAGACCCAGTACTTC. This codes for CASSPRAGETQYF. The variable domain in full, with the rest retrieved from reference TRBV7-9 and TRBJ2-5, is DTGVSQNPRHKITKRGQNVTFRCDPISEHNRLYWYRQTLGQGPEFLTYFQNEAQLEKSRLLSDRFSAERPKGSFSTLEIQRTEQGDSAMYLCASSPRAGETQYFGPGTRLLVL.

V usage is TRBV6-5 and J usage is TRBJ2-3, with D possibly TRBD2 on 6 matching bases. Germline V CDR1 and CDR2: MNHEY, SVGAGI. The CDR3 sequence is 18 residues long. The germline V and J ends were trimmed by 0 bases and 2 bases, with 18 bases remaining between them. The CDR3, as DNA: TGTGCCAGCAGTTACTCGAAACTTGCCGGCGGGAACACAGATACGCAGTATTTT. Translated: CASSYSKLAGGNTDTQYF.

This clonotype was found once. J is TRBJ1-1 and V is TRBV10-3; the match to TRBD1 covers 7 bases. Germline CDR1 is ENHRY and CDR2 is SYGVKD. There are 13 residues in the CDR3. V shed 8 bases and J 5 bases; nucleotides not matched to a gene: 8. The CDR3 sequence is CAIGPQGGTEAFF. The CDR3 coding sequence is TGTGCCATCGGGCCTCAGGGGGGAACTGAAGCTTTCTTT.

This clonotype appeared once. The chain uses TRBV10-3 and TRBJ2-1, with D perhaps matching TRBD2 (6 bases). The germline CDR1 and CDR2 sequences are ENHRY and SYGVKD. V was pared by 4 bases and J by 0 bases, with 16 bases between. The CDR3 is 17 amino acids. The CDR3 loop reads CAISVFSRESSYNEQFF. In nucleotides, the CDR3 is TGTGCCATCAGTGTTTTTAGCCGGGAGAGCTCCTACAATGAGCAGTTCTTC.

This sequence joins TRBV28 and TRBJ1-2, with 7 bases lining up with TRBD1. Losses at the gene ends were 6 bases for V and 6 bases for J; bases not matched to a gene: 19. CDR3 length equals 17 residues. Germline CDR1 reads MDHEN; CDR2 reads SYDVKM. The CDR3 nucleotides are TGTGCCAGCAGCCCAAGCGTCCCTCGACAGGGATCGGATGGCTACACCTTC. Its protein is CASSPSVPRQGSDGYTF.

The rearrangement links TRBV7-9 to TRBJ2-7; TRBD1 agrees at 9 bases. The CDR3 contains 14 residues. V lost 5 bases and J lost 3; bases outside the gene matches: 5. Per the germline V gene, CDR1 is SEHNR and CDR2 is FQNEAQ (reference sequence). The CDR3, as DNA: TGTGCCAGCAGCCGCGGGGACAGGGACTACGAGCAGTACTTC. Residues: CASSRGDRDYEQYF.

This clonotype was seen only a few times. The chain uses TRBV28 and TRBJ2-7, with D unresolved. The CDR3 covers 15 residues. CDR1 and CDR2 from the germline V gene are MDHEN and SYDVKM. Between the trimmed V and J ends, which lost 5 bases and 7 bases, there was a span of 21 bases. Written as DNA, the CDR3 is TGTGCCAGCAGTCACCCGGCAGAGACTCTTACGGAGCAGTACTTC. It encodes CASSHPAETLTEQYF.

This clonotype has a single count. The CDR3 sequence is CASSLGGKNTGELFF. The CDR3 DNA is TGTGCCAGCAGCCTTGGGGGGAAGAACACCGGGGAGCTGTTTTTT. The chain joins TRBV7-9 to TRBJ2-2; tentative D call: TRBD2 (6 bases). V lost 5 bases to trimming and J lost 1 base, with 11 bases between them. CDR1 and CDR2 from the germline V gene are SEHNR and FQNEAQ (reference sequence). The CDR3 extends over 15 amino acids. The variable domain in full, completed from reference TRBV7-9 and TRBJ2-2, reads DTGVSQNPRHKITKRGQNVTFRCDPISEHNRLYWYRQTLGQGPEFLTYFQNEAQLEKSRLLSDRFSAERPKGSFSTLEIQRTEQGDSAMYLCASSLGGKNTGELFFGEGSRLTVL.

The chain is built from TRBV28 and TRBJ2-7; TRBD1 agrees at 7 bases. V lost 5 bases to trimming and J lost 1 base; unmatched junction nucleotides: 11. Per the germline V gene, CDR1 is MDHEN and CDR2 is SYDVKM. CDR3 length equals 16 residues. The CDR3 loop is CASSVPSRQGSYEQYF. For the CDR3, the DNA is TGTGCCAGCAGTGTCCCCTCAAGACAGGGATCCTACGAGCAGTACTTC.

The gene calls are TRBV6-1 and TRBJ1-1; the D is unclear. Germline V gene data show CDR1 as MNHNS and CDR2 as SASEGT. The CDR3 has 9 amino acids. V was pared by 3 bases and J by 10 bases, with 3 bases between. The chain's CDR3 is CASSDGAFF. DNA of the CDR3: TGTGCCAGCAGTGACGGAGCTTTCTTT.

The gene calls are TRBV5-8 and TRBJ2-7; maybe TRBD1 (5 bases). The CDR3 is 14 residues long. The V end lost 10 bases, the J end lost 2 bases, and 19 bases lay between the germline ends. Germline values: CDR1 SGHTS, CDR2 YDEGEE. The DNA for the CDR3 is TGTGCCGAAGTAGGGGCCGCTGCTCCCTACGAGCAGTACTTC. It translates to CAEVGAAAPYEQYF.

This chain uses TRBV13 with TRBJ2-7; D is perhaps TRBD1 (5 bases). V was pared by 4 bases and J by 3 bases, with 13 bases between. The CDR3 spans 14 residues. In germline, CDR1 is PRHDT, CDR2 FYEKMQ (reference sequence). The DNA of the CDR3 is TGTGCCAGCAGCTCTCAGGGTCCCTTCTACGAGCAGTACTTC. It codes for CASSSQGPFYEQYF. Based on the CDR3 plus reference TRBV13 and TRBJ2-7, the full variable domain is AAGVIQSPRHLIKEKRETATLKCYPIPRHDTVYWYQQGPGQDPQFLISFYEKMQSDKGSIPDRFSAQQFSDYHSELNMSSLELGDSALYFCASSSQGPFYEQYFGPGTRLTVT.

V gene TRBV28 combines with J gene TRBJ2-7; weak D call: TRBD2 (7 bases). Trimming shortened V by 2 bases and J by 2 bases, and 16 bases separated the two germline ends. CDR3 length: 16 amino acids. CDR1 and CDR2 (germline): MDHEN, SYDVKM. The chain's CDR3 is CASSLAGGGETYEQYF. In DNA form, the CDR3 reads TGTGCCAGCAGTTTAGCGGGCGGGGGCGAAACCTACGAGCAGTACTTC.